This section outlines one T cell receptor (beta chain) sequence together with its context. These data originate in a study of blood T cell repertoires in COVID-19. Study-wide context: Collection of acute and convalescent COVID-19 samples took place in the United States, Italy and Spain. T cells, B-cell-depleted T cells, or PBMCs provided the cDNA or gDNA that served as material.

Authors' processing steps: Estimated nucleated cell counts came from reference gene primer amplification. Sequenced by immunoSEQ multiplex PCR; TCRdb stores in-frame clones only, minus some. The V and J calls and clone size are taken from that table; D and trimming were inferred from the DNA. The sample yields 100,000 to 150,000 clones, about 80% seen once. The CDR3 is 12 residues long. Germline-derived CDR1 and CDR2 are SQVTM and ANQGSEA. The V segment lost 7 bases and the J segment 6 bases; nucleotides outside the gene matches: 4. The sequencing sample was made of peripheral blood. The receptor was isolated from a woman between 45 and 65 years old with acute or convalescent COVID-19. The rearrangement links TRBV29-1 to TRBJ2-1, with 9 bases aligning to TRBD2. This CDR3 reads CSGKTSGNEQFF. CDR3 DNA sequence: TGCAGCGGCAAGACTAGCGGCAATGAGCAGTTCTTC.